This TCR beta chain stems from a study of blood T cell repertoires in COVID-19. The wider study: Sites across the United States, Italy and Spain contributed samples from acute and convalescent COVID-19.

CDR1 is SGHRS, CDR2 YFSETQ, per germline. CDR3 length: 16 amino acids. The ends were cut back, 0 bases at V and 3 bases at J, with 15 bases in the middle. The data were produced by immunoSEQ multiplex PCR, yet TCRdb's version contains in-frame clones alone and is incomplete. Found here are under 200,000 clones, around 90% of them singletons; the top ten hold around 2.1%. The chain carries TRBV5-1 and TRBJ1-2, with D uncertain. Specimen: peripheral blood. The TCR was taken from a man between 18 and 35 years old with acute or convalescent COVID-19. The CDR3 DNA reads as TGCGCCAGCAGCTTGGCAGGATCCCCGATTCACTATGGCTACACCTTC. Its translation is CASSLAGSPIHYGYTF. Full variable domain (missing parts from reference TRBV5-1 and TRBJ1-2): KAGVTQTPRYLIKTRGQQVTLSCSPISGHRSVSWYQQTPGQGLQFLFEYFSETQRNKGNFPGRFSGRQFSNSRSEMNVSTLELGDSALYLCASSLAGSPIHYGYTFGSGTRLTVV.